One TCR beta chain is described in this entry. The time point denotes: peripheral blood 6 weeks after treatment start. CDR1 SNHLY and CDR2 FYNNEI come from the germline V gene. V gave up 4 bases and J gave up 5 bases; unmatched junction bases: 6. This CDR3 region has 15 residues. The protocol was immunoSEQ multiplex PCR, while the TCRdb copy is restricted to in-frame clones and leaves out a portion. The data show more than 60,000 clones, roughly 90% seen once. This record belongs to a study of PD-L1 blockade in urothelial cancer. Study overall: Blood was analyzed 3 weeks (second dose) and 6 weeks after treatment start.

The sequencing here drew on PBMCs, taken around atezolizumab (anti-PD-L1) treatment. The rearrangement links TRBV2 to TRBJ2-5; 11 bases agree with TRBD1. This TCR came from a man in his sixties with urothelial cancer. In DNA, the CDR3 is TGTGCCAGCAGTGCGGACAGGGGGCTGAAGGAGACCCAGTACTTC. As protein: CASSADRGLKETQYF.